The clone carrying this TCR beta chain was seen more than once but under ten times. Its antigen remains unidentified. This specimen belongs to a study of regulatory T cells in long-lasting Graves disease. Time point specified: newly diagnosed GD, antithyroid drugs for less than 3 months. PBMC-extracted RNA yielded the TCR library. With iRepertoire HTBI primers and Arm-PCR of CDR3 regions, TCR beta libraries were built. In TCRdb, the multiplex PCR reads were re-called with MiXCR into one record per CDR3 protein. Found here are more than 400,000 distinct CDR3 sequences, about 16% of them singletons; the top ten hold approximately 12%. Germline V CDR1 and CDR2: KGHSH, LQKENI. This CDR3 has 16 residues. Trimming cost V 0 bases and J 4 bases, with 15 bases left between them. Study-level findings and limits: Persistent disease preferred TRBV28, TRBJ1-2 and TRBJ2-5; new disease, TRBV20-1 and TRBJ2-1. Investigators studied peripheral blood only, not thyroid tissue.

These data were also reused for a study on T cells in Graves' hyperthyroidism and ophthalmopathy. That source notes: RT-PCR in the first round (using the HTBI primer set) targeted the TCR CDR3. Median prediction lead before ophthalmopathy onset was about 6.3 months with the model.

The receptor was derived from a woman aged 25-40 years with Graves disease. Sequencing used peripheral blood mononuclear cells (PBMCs), obtained at new diagnosis, from a patient treated with antithyroid drugs. The chain joins TRBV18 to TRBJ2-5, with D maybe TRBD1 (5 bases). The CDR3 sequence: CASSPPERARGETQYF. As DNA, the CDR3 is TGTGCCAGCTCACCACCGGAACGGGCTAGGGGAGAGACCCAGTACTTC. The whole variable domain, filled in from reference TRBV18 and TRBJ2-5, reads NAGVMQNPRHLVRRRGQEARLRCSPMKGHSHVYWYRQLPEEGLKFMVYLQKENIIDESGMPKERFSAEFPKEGPSILRIQQVVRGDSAAYFCASSPPERARGETQYFGPGTRLLVL.